Described below is a single T cell receptor (beta chain) sequence and its context. Clones were read by immunoSEQ multiplex PCR, and TCRdb kept only the in-frame ones, dropping some. The sample includes about 70,000 clones, about 90% of them seen just once. This entry belongs to a study of technical replicates of blood from a handful of donors. CDR1 and CDR2 (germline): MNHNY, SVGAGI (reference sequence). The V gene end was trimmed by 7 bases and the J gene end by 2 bases; junction bases not matched to a gene: 7. The CDR3 is 15 residues long. The rearrangement uses TRBV6-6 and TRBJ1-4; the match to TRBD1 covers 7 bases. The sequencing input was PBMCs. The receptor was isolated from a human donor in good health. Some clones in this sample may be carry-over from other donors' samples. The CDR3 protein is CASNYRGGTNEKLFF. The CDR3 DNA follows: TGTGCCAGCAACTACAGGGGCGGGACTAATGAAAAACTGTTTTTT.